This T cell receptor beta chain was sequenced during a study of shared clonotypes between healthy human individuals. Study conclusions and caveats: The expectation was that sequencing depth would affect clonotype sharing among donors.

There are 15 residues in the CDR3. V dropped 3 bases and J dropped 0 bases, with 10 bases sitting between them. CDR1 SGHTA and CDR2 FQGTGA come from the germline V gene. The table came from immunoSEQ multiplex PCR; TCRdb's copy has only in-frame clones and leaves some out. There are some 580,000 clones in the sample; nearly 98% occur only once, and roughly 0.29% lies in the top ten. About this clone: The antigen is not known.

The naive CD8 subset, CD45RO-negative cells positively selected for CCR7, excluded terminally differentiated effector memory CD45RA+ cells. The TCR originated in a man aged 25 to 45 in good health. What was sequenced was naive CD8+ T cells sorted from blood. The J gene is TRBJ2-3, the V gene TRBV7-3, with unresolved D. CDR3 in DNA: TGTGCCAGCAGCTTGGGGTTGCTAAGCACAGATACGCAGTATTTT. As protein: CASSLGLLSTDTQYF.